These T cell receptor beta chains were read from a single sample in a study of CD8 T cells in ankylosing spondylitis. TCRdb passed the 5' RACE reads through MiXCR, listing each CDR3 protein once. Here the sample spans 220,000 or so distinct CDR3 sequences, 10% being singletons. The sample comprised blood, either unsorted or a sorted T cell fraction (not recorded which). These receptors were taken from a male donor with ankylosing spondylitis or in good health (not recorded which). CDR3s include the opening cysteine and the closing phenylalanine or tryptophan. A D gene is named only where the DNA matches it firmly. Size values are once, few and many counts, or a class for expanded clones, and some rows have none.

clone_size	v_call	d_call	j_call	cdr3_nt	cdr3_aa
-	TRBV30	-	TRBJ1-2	TGTGCCTGGAGCGGGCGGACCTATGGCTACACCTTC	CAWSGRTYGYTF
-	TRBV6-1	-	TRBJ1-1	TGTGCCAGCAGCAGGGAGCGTAGCACTGAAGCTTTCTTT	CASSRERSTEAFF
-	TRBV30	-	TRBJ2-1	TGTGCCTGGAGTCTGGCAGGGGGGCATGAGCAGTTCTTC	CAWSLAGGHEQFF
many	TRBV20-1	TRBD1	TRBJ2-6	TGCAGTGCTCACCCCCGTGACAGGGTATCTGGGGCCAACGTCCTGACTTTC	CSAHPRDRVSGANVLTF
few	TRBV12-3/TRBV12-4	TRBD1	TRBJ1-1	TGTGCCAGCAGTTTACAGACAGGGCCCCTGAACACTGAAGCTTTCTTT	CASSLQTGPLNTEAFF
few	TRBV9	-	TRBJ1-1	TGTGCCAGCAGCGTACGGCCCGTAGTGGGAATTATAAACATGAACACTGAAGCTTTCTTT	CASSVRPVVGIINMNTEAFF
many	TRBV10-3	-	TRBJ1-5	TGTGCCATCAGTGAGTCTAAAGGGGATAATCAGCCCCAGCATTTT	CAISESKGDNQPQHF
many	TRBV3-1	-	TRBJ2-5	TGTGCCAGCAGCCCCCCGGTACTATCGGAGACCCAGTACTTC	CASSPPVLSETQYF
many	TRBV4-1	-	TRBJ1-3	TGCGCCAGCAGCCAAGAGGGGCAGGCGAACTCTGGAAACACCATATATTTT	CASSQEGQANSGNTIYF
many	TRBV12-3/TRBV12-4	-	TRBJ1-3	TGTGCCAGCTCCGTTTGGGGGGCTGGAAACACCATATATTTT	CASSVWGAGNTIYF
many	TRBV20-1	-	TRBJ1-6	TGCAGCGCCCGAAGAAAGACCGGACCGAATTCACCCCTCCACTTT	CSARRKTGPNSPLHF
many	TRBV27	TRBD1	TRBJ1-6	TGTGCCAGCAGTTTATCCTACAGGGGGTTGAGTTCACCCCTCCACTTT	CASSLSYRGLSSPLHF
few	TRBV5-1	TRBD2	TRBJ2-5	TGCGCCAGCAGCTTGGTATCCGCGGGGGGGCCGGAGACCCAGTACTTC	CASSLVSAGGPETQYF
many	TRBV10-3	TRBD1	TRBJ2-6	TGTGCCATCAGTGCCGGGACAGGCTTTAACTCTGGGGCCAACGTCCTGACTTTC	CAISAGTGFNSGANVLTF
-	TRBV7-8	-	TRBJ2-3	TGTGCCAGCAGCCCGGGGATGCGACTTACCACAGATACGCAGTATTTT	CASSPGMRLTTDTQYF
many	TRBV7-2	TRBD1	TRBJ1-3	TGTGCCAGCAGCGTTCGACAGGGCGGCTCTGGAAACACCATATATTTT	CASSVRQGGSGNTIYF
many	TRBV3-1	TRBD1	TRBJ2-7	TGTGCCAGCAGCCCCGACAGGGTAACCTACGAGCAGTACTTC	CASSPDRVTYEQYF
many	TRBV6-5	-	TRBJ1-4	TGTGCCAGCAGTTACTCGAGTGTCGGGAGTCTAACTAATGAAAAACTGTTTTTT	CASSYSSVGSLTNEKLFF
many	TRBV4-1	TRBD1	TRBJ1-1	TGCGCCAGCAGCCAACAGGGGGCGGGCACTGAAGCTTTCTTT	CASSQQGAGTEAFF
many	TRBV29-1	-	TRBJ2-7	TGCAGCGTTGGTAGGGGCCAGGGCGAGCAGTACTTC	CSVGRGQGEQYF
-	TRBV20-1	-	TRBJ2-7	TGCAGTGCTAGAGATATCCGGGTCCTACTTAACTACGAGCAGTACTTC	CSARDIRVLLNYEQYF
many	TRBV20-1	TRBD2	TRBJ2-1	TGCAGTGCCCTGACTAGCGGGGGGGACAATGAGCAGTTCTTC	CSALTSGGDNEQFF
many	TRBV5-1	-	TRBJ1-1	TGCGCCAGCAGCTTGGAGGGGTTTTCGAACACTGAAGCTTTCTTT	CASSLEGFSNTEAFF
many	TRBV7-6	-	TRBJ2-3	TGTGCCAGCAGCCCGCCGACCCCTTCCTCTGATACGCAGTATTTT	CASSPPTPSSDTQYF
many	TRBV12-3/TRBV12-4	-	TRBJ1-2	TGTGCCAGCAGTTTATCCGGACCGAACTATGGCTACACCTTC	CASSLSGPNYGYTF
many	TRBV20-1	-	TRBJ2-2	TGCAGTGCTGGGCGGGGAGAGAACACCGGGGAGCTGTTTTTT	CSAGRGENTGELFF
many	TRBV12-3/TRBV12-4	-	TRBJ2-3	TGTGCCAGCAGTATTCGTCCAACAGATACGCAGTATTTT	CASSIRPTDTQYF
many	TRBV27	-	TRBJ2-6	TGTGCCAGCACCTCTCCGGGACACAGAAGCTCTGGGGCCAACGTCCTGACTTTC	CASTSPGHRSSGANVLTF
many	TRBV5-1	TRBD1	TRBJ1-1	TGCGCCAGCAGCACCGGGACAGGGCTGGGCACTGAAGCTTTCTTT	CASSTGTGLGTEAFF